The sequence of this T cell receptor (beta chain) was determined in a study of shared clonotypes between healthy human individuals. TCRdb keeps only in-frame clones here, not all; method: immunoSEQ multiplex PCR. This repertoire shows roughly 1,100,000 clones, around 76% found once; its top ten account for approximately 1.5%. Germline V gives CDR1 SNHLY, CDR2 FYNNEI. The CDR3 length is 10 residues. The V gene lost 5 bases and the J gene lost 14 bases, with 7 bases spanning the gap. The source material was memory CD4+ T cells sorted from blood. The subset here: CD45RA-negative fraction. The receptor was isolated from a young man in good health. V and J are TRBV2 and TRBJ1-6; no clear D gene. CDR3: CASSWAALHF. CDR3 bases: TGTGCCAGCAGTTGGGCGGCCCTCCACTTT.